This entry concerns a single T cell receptor (beta chain). Profiling relied on immunoSEQ multiplex PCR, and the TCRdb table lists in-frame clones only, not all of them. This table holds some 90,000 clones, roughly 91% found once. The sample comes from a study of T cell changes during pregnancy in multiple sclerosis. Germline trimming cut 5 bases from V and 7 bases from J; bases unmatched to any gene: 6. Germline CDR1 is SGHTA and CDR2 is FQGTGA. The CDR3 spans 15 residues. The source is a female donor in good health, enrolled as a control in a pregnancy study. This chain uses TRBV7-3 with TRBJ2-3, with 13 bases matching TRBD2. Sequenced material: peripheral blood, taken after pregnancy. This chain's CDR3 is CASSTSGGASYTQYF. CDR3 in DNA: TGTGCCAGCAGCACTAGCGGGGGGGCCTCCTATACGCAGTATTTT.